Listed here are 27 T cell receptor beta chains from one sample, sequenced in a study of glioma-infiltrating T cells. Amplification of TCR alpha and beta CDR3 regions from RNA used iRepertoire nested multiplex PCR. Via MiXCR, TCRdb re-called the multiplex PCR reads, giving one row per CDR3 protein. The sample records 93,000 or so distinct CDR3 sequences, less than 30% being singletons. Sequencing used glioma tissue, nonneoplastic brain tissue, or PBMCs (not recorded which). The receptor set was obtained from a human donor with low-grade glioma or glioblastoma, undergoing nonglioma brain surgery, or in good health (not recorded which).

The chain employs TRBV30 and TRBJ2-5; 15 bases agree with TRBD2. There are 16 residues in the CDR3. The J segment lost 5 bases and the V segment lost 4 bases, leaving 8 bases of the junction unmatched. The germline gives CDR1 GTSNPN, CDR2 SVGIG (reference sequence). CDR3 in amino acids: CAWKTGLAGGQETQYF. For the CDR3, the DNA is TGTGCCTGGAAAACTGGACTAGCGGGGGGGCAGGAGACCCAGTACTTC.

There are many counts of this clonotype. V usage is TRBV20-1 and J usage is TRBJ2-1, with 12 positions matching TRBD2. Germline CDR1 reads DFQATT; CDR2 reads SNEGSKA (reference sequence). Unmatched junction bases numbered 4, after V lost 5 bases and J lost 8 bases. The CDR3 loop spans 13 amino acids. The chain's CDR3 is CSALLAGGHEQFF. The CDR3 coding sequence is TGCAGTGCTCTACTAGCGGGGGGCCATGAGCAGTTCTTC.

This clonotype was counted a few times. This chain connects TRBV7-2 to TRBJ1-2; no definite D call. The CDR3 length is 12 residues. Trimming removed 5 bases from V and 8 bases from J, with 12 bases in between. CDR1 and CDR2 from the germline V gene are SGHTA and FQGNSA. The CDR3 sequence is CASSPLEYGYTF. The CDR3 bases are TGTGCCAGCAGCCCGCTTGAGTACGGCTACACCTTC.

The V and J genes are TRBV20-1 and TRBJ2-3, with 9 bases aligning to TRBD2. Losses at the gene ends were 7 bases for V and 3 bases for J; bases not matched to a gene: 8. Germline V gene lookup returns CDR1 DFQATT and CDR2 SNEGSKA (reference sequence). This CDR3 spans 14 amino acids. CDR3 in amino acids: CSEGRGGLTDTQYF. The CDR3 DNA follows: TGCAGTGAGGGGCGGGGGGGCCTGACAGATACGCAGTATTTT.

The sample holds a few counts of this clonotype. The chain has TRBV7-9 and TRBJ1-1; no firm D call. Germline CDR1 and CDR2: SEHNR and FQNEAQ (reference sequence). V was shortened by 2 bases and J by 6 bases, with 16 bases between the two germline ends. The CDR3 has 15 amino acids. The CDR3 spells CASSLPSPLGAEAFF. CDR3 in DNA: TGTGCCAGCAGCTTACCCTCCCCCCTCGGCGCTGAAGCTTTCTTT.

A remark on this clonotype: One end of the junction varies from germline; a read error may be responsible. V is TRBV24-1 and J is TRBJ1-2, with a weak D call TRBD1 (5 bases). The germline V gene encodes CDR1 KGHDR and CDR2 SFDVKD. This CDR3 is built from 13 residues. DNA for the CDR3: TGTGACACCAGTGCCCAGGGACGGTATGGCTACACCTTC. Its translation is CDTSAQGRYGYTF.

This clonotype was recorded many times. V usage is TRBV3-1 and J usage is TRBJ1-2; D perhaps matches TRBD1 (5 bases). The V end was cut by 8 bases, the J end by 6 bases, with 19 bases between. Germline V gene data show CDR1 as LGHDT and CDR2 as YNNKEL (reference sequence). CDR3 length equals 14 residues. CDR3 loop: CASSGQGGAHGYTF. The DNA of the CDR3 is TGTGCCAGCTCCGGGCAGGGAGGGGCGCATGGCTACACCTTC.

V gene TRBV27 combines with J gene TRBJ2-1; 9 bases match TRBD2. CDR1 and CDR2 (germline): MNHEY, SMNVEV (reference sequence). This CDR3 has 17 residues. The V gene end was trimmed by 10 bases and the J gene end by 4 bases; junction bases not matched to a gene: 17. DNA of the CDR3: TGTGCCACCATTGATCAACCTAGCGGGGTAGGGTACAATGAGCAGTTCTTC. Residues: CATIDQPSGVGYNEQFF.

The table lists this clonotype with many counts. The chain employs TRBV7-8 and TRBJ2-1, with D perhaps given as TRBD1 or TRBD2 (5 bases each). Trimming stripped 2 bases from V and 2 bases from J, with 10 bases between. This CDR3 region has 15 residues. CDR1 and CDR2 (germline): SGHVS, FQNEAQ. The CDR3 DNA reads TGTGCCAGCAGCTTACAGGGAGTTGCCTACAATGAGCAGTTCTTC. It translates to CASSLQGVAYNEQFF.

The rearrangement uses TRBV7-2 and TRBJ1-1, with a tentative D call TRBD1 (6 bases). The germline V gene has CDR1 SGHTA and CDR2 FQGNSA. The V end lost 5 bases, the J end lost 6 bases, and 13 bases lay between the germline ends. This CDR3 has 13 residues. CDR3 protein: CASSQQGPAEAFF. CDR3 sequence (DNA): TGTGCCAGCAGCCAACAGGGTCCCGCTGAAGCTTTCTTT.

This chain connects TRBV12-3 or TRBV12-4 to TRBJ1-5; a weak D match, TRBD1 (6 bases). This CDR3 has 14 amino acids. With 3 bases removed from V and 9 bases from J, the gap between germline ends came to 15 bases. The CDR3 sequence is CASSLGHFGRPQHF. CDR3 nucleotides: TGTGCCAGCAGTTTGGGACACTTCGGTCGGCCCCAGCATTTT.

This clonotype was picked up many times. The chain combines TRBV20-1 with TRBJ1-3, with 7 bases aligning to TRBD1. Trimming at V came to 0 bases and at J to 3 bases, leaving 8 bases not matched to a gene. Germline V gives CDR1 DFQATT, CDR2 SNEGSKA (reference sequence). The CDR3 runs to 16 residues. The CDR3 loop is CSARDSKGAYGNTIYF. CDR3 coding DNA: TGCAGTGCTAGAGACTCGAAGGGGGCATATGGAAACACCATATATTTT.

This clonotype appeared many times. The rearrangement links TRBV27 to TRBJ2-6; maybe TRBD1 (5 bases). V was pared by 3 bases and J by 3 bases, with 15 bases between. The CDR3 is made up of 17 amino acids. Germline CDR1 MNHEY, CDR2 SMNVEV (reference sequence). The CDR3 bases are TGTGCCAGCAGTTTTAAACAGGAACCTCTTGGGGCCAACGTCCTGACTTTC. Its translation is CASSFKQEPLGANVLTF.

This clonotype turned up a few times. The V and J genes are TRBV7-9 and TRBJ2-3; TRBD2 matches at 8 bases. This CDR3 contains 17 residues. With V trimmed by 4 bases and J by 2 bases, 11 bases remained unmatched. The V gene's germline CDR1 is SEHNR and CDR2 FQNEAQ (reference sequence). In DNA, the CDR3 is TGTGCCAGCAGCTCCTCTTTCCAGCGGGGGACCACAGATACGCAGTATTTT. Protein: CASSSSFQRGTTDTQYF.

Worth noting for this clonotype: A read error may be the cause here, since a much bigger clone is one base away. CDR3 in DNA: TGTGCCAGCACTTTAAGCGGACAGAACACCGGGGGGCTGTTTTTT. Amino acids: CASTLSGQNTGGLFF. V and J are TRBV28 and TRBJ2-2; either TRBD1 or TRBD2 may fit D (6 bases each). Germline V gene data show CDR1 as MDHEN and CDR2 as SYDVKM. The CDR3 is made up of 15 amino acids. Drawing the rest from reference TRBV28 and TRBJ2-2, the complete variable domain is DVKVTQSSRYLVKRTGEKVFLECVQDMDHENMFWYRQDPGLGLRLIYFSYDVKMKEKGDIPEGYSVSREKKERFSLILESASTNQTSMYLCASTLSGQNTGGLFFGEGSRLTVL.

V usage is TRBV29-1 and J usage is TRBJ2-1, with D possibly being TRBD1 (6 bases). The CDR3 has 17 residues. Trimming removed 3 bases at V and 2 bases at J, with 20 bases between. Germline CDR1 reads SQVTM; CDR2 reads ANQGSEA. As DNA, the CDR3 is TGCAGCGTTGATGGGGGCCCGGACATCACTCCCTACAATGAGCAGTTCTTC. Translation: CSVDGGPDITPYNEQFF.

With respect to this clonotype: A read error may be the cause here, since a much bigger clone is one base away. Lacking the conserved final phenylalanine or tryptophan, this CDR3 likely reflects a read error. The rearrangement joins TRBV6-2 or TRBV6-3 to TRBJ2-5, with D perhaps TRBD2 (6 bases). There are 12 residues in the CDR3. Germline values: CDR1 MNHEY, CDR2 SVGEGT. V was shortened by 10 bases and J by 1 base, with 10 bases between the two germline ends. CDR3 region: CATGRSQETQYL. The CDR3 DNA sequence: TGTGCCACTGGGAGGAGCCAAGAGACCCAGTACCTC.

CDR3: CSVADREGQPQHF. The CDR3 DNA sequence: TGCAGCGTCGCAGACAGGGAAGGTCAGCCCCAGCATTTT. This sequence joins TRBV29-1 and TRBJ1-5; 7 nucleotides match TRBD1. CDR3 length: 13 residues. Germline CDR1 SQVTM, CDR2 ANQGSEA. Losses at the gene ends were 6 bases for V and 6 bases for J; bases not matched to a gene: 8.

This clonotype was picked up one time. A read error is possible here, since a much larger clone lies one base away. The chain joins TRBV4-2 to TRBJ2-4, with TRBD2 identical over 10 bases. CDR1 and CDR2 (germline): LGHNA, YNFKEQ. The CDR3 length is 16 residues. CDR3 loop: CAGSQDRSSGGNIQYF. The CDR3 nucleotides are TGTGCCGGCAGCCAAGATCGTTCTAGCGGGGGAAACATTCAGTACTTC.

This chain uses TRBV2 with TRBJ1-3; the D is unclear. V lost 6 bases to trimming and J lost 0 bases, with 9 bases between them. The CDR3 spans 14 residues. Germline values: CDR1 SNHLY, CDR2 FYNNEI. CDR3 coding DNA: TGTGCCAGCAGGGACGCAATCTCTGGAAACACCATATATTTT. Translated: CASRDAISGNTIYF.

This clonotype was detected only once. The chain combines TRBV7-2 with TRBJ2-3; TRBD2 matches at 15 bases. Looked up from germline, CDR1 is SGHTA and CDR2 is FQGNSA. V dropped 11 bases and J dropped 1; count of bases not matched to a gene: 7. The CDR3 has 16 residues. DNA for the CDR3: TGTGCCGGCGGACTAGCGGGGGGGTGGCGCACAGATACGCAGTATTTT. Its translation is CAGGLAGGWRTDTQYF.

This clonotype has only a few counts. The chain couples TRBV5-5 to TRBJ1-4, with 8 bases aligning to TRBD1. CDR1 and CDR2 from the germline V gene are SGHKS and YYEKEE (reference sequence). This CDR3 comprises 15 residues. V shed 3 bases, J shed 8 bases, and the junction held 9 bases outside the gene matches. CDR3 DNA sequence: TGTGCCAGCAGCTCATATGGACAGGGAGGAGAAAAACTGTTTTTT. Translated, it gives CASSSYGQGGEKLFF.

Turning to this clonotype: A much larger clone is a single base away; this may be a read error. The J gene is TRBJ2-5, the V gene TRBV29-1; D not resolved. CDR3 length: 12 amino acids. The V gene's germline CDR1 is SQVTM and CDR2 ANQGSEA. The ends were cut back, 8 bases at V and 5 bases at J, with 15 bases in the middle. This chain's CDR3 is CSPWIDGETQYF. For the CDR3, the DNA is TGCAGCCCGTGGATAGACGGGGAGACCCAGTACTTC.

This clonotype was recorded at least ten times. The CDR3 reads CASSYPPTNTEAFF. In DNA, the CDR3 is TGTGCCAGCAGTTACCCCCCAACGAACACTGAAGCTTTCTTT. V is TRBV6-2 or TRBV6-3 and J is TRBJ1-1; D gene unclear. The germline V and J ends were trimmed by 2 bases and 1 base, with 8 bases remaining between them. In germline, CDR1 is MNHEY, CDR2 SVGEGT. The CDR3 totals 14 residues.

The chain carries TRBV4-3 and TRBJ2-7, with 8 bases matching TRBD1. Germline CDR1 LGHNA, CDR2 YSLEER. The length of the CDR3 is 15 residues. With V trimmed by 3 bases and J by 3 bases, 7 bases remained unmatched. The CDR3 region has the DNA TGCGCCAGCAGCCAGCTCATCGGGACAGGCTACGAGCAGTACTTC. This sequence encodes CASSQLIGTGYEQYF.

This clonotype was counted ten times or more. This chain joins TRBV20-1 and TRBJ1-5, with 7 nucleotides matching TRBD1. V was clipped by 0 bases and J by 5 bases; unmatched bases: 10. CDR3 length equals 16 residues. The germline V gene has CDR1 DFQATT and CDR2 SNEGSKA (reference sequence). CDR3 DNA sequence: TGCAGTGCTAGAGAGGGGGGCAGGGGGAGTCATCAGCCCCAGCATTTT. This encodes CSAREGGRGSHQPQHF.

This clonotype was counted a few times. In nucleotides, the CDR3 is TGTGCCAGCAGCCAAGATAGGGACCCCTTCTACGAGCAGTACTTC. Protein: CASSQDRDPFYEQYF. The V call is TRBV3-1, the J call TRBJ2-7, with D perhaps being TRBD1 or TRBD2 (5 bases each). V was trimmed by 0 bases and J by 3 bases, leaving 12 bases between them. This CDR3 comprises 15 residues. Per the germline V gene, CDR1 is LGHDT and CDR2 is YNNKEL (reference sequence).